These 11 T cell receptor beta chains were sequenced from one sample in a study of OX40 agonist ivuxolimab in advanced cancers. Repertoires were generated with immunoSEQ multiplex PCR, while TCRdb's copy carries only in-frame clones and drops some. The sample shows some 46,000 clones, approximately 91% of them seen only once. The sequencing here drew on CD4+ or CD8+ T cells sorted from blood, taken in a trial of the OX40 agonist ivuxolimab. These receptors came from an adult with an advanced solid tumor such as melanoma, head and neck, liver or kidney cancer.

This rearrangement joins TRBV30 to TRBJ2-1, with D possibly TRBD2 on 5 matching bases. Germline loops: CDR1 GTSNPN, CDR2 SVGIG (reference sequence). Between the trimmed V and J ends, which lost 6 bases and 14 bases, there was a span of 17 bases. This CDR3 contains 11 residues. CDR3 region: CACLAGVEEFF. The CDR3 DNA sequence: TGTGCCTGTCTCGCCGGGGTGGAAGAGTTCTTC.

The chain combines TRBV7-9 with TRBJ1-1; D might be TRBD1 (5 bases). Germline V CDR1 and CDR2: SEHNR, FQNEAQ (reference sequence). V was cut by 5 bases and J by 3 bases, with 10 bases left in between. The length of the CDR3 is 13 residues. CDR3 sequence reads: CASSQEGDTEAFF. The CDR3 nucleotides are TGTGCCAGCAGCCAAGAAGGGGACACTGAAGCTTTCTTT.

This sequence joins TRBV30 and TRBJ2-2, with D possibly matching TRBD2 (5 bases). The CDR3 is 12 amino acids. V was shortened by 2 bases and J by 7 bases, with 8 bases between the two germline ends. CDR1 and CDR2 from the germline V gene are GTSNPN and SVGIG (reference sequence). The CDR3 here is CAWSFRGGELFF. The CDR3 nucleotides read TGTGCCTGGAGTTTTCGGGGCGGGGAGCTGTTTTTT.

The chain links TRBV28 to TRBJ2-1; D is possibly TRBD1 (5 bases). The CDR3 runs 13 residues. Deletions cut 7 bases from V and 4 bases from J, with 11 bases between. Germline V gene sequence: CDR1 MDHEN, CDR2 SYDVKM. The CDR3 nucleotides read TGTGCCAGCATGGGCAGGGATTACAATGAGCAGTTCTTC. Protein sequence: CASMGRDYNEQFF.

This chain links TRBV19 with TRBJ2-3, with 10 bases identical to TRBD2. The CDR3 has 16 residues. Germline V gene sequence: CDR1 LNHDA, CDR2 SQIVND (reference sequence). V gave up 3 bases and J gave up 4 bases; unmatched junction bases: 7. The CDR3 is CASSMTSGGAADTQYF. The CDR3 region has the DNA TGTGCCAGTAGTATGACCAGCGGGGGGGCCGCAGATACGCAGTATTTT. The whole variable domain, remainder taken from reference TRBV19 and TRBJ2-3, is DGGITQSPKYLFRKEGQNVTLSCEQNLNHDAMYWYRQDPGQGLRLIYYSQIVNDFQKGDIAEGYSVSREKKESFPLTVTSAQKNPTAFYLCASSMTSGGAADTQYFGPGTRLTVL.

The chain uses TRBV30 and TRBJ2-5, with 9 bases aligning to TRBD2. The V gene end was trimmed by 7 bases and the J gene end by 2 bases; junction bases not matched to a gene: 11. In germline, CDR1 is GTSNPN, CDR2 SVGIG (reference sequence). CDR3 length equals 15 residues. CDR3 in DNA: TGTGCCTCCAACTTGGAGCGGGGGGATCAAGAGACCCAGTACTTC. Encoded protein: CASNLERGDQETQYF.

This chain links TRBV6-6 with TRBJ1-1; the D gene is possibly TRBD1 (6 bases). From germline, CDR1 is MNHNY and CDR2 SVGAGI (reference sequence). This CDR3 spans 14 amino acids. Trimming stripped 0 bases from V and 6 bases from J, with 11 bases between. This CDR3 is CASSYSGGPAEAFF. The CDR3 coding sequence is TGTGCCAGCAGTTACTCAGGGGGACCCGCTGAAGCTTTCTTT.

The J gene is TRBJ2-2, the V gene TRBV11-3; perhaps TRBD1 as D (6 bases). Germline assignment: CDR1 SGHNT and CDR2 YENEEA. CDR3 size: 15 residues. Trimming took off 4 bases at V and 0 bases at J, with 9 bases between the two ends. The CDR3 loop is CASSSGTTNTGELFF. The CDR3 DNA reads TGTGCCAGCAGCTCCGGGACAACGAACACCGGGGAGCTGTTTTTT.

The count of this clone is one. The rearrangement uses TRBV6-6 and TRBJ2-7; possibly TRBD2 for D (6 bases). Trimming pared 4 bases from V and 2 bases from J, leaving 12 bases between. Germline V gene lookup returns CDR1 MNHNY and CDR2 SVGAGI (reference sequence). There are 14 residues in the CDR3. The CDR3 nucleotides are TGTGCCAGCAGTTCCGCCGGGAGCCCCTACGAGCAGTACGTC. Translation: CASSSAGSPYEQYV.

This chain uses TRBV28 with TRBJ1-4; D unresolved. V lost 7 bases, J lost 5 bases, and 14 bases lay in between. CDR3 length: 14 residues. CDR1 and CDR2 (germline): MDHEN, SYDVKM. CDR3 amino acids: CASTRPMGNEKLFF. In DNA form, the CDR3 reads TGTGCCAGCACCCGACCGATGGGGAATGAAAAACTGTTTTTT.

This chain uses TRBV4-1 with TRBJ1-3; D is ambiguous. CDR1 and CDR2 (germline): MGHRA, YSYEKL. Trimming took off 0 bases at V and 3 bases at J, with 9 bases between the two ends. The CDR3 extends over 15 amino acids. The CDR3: CASSQEMGFGNTIYF. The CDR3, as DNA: TGCGCCAGCAGCCAAGAAATGGGGTTTGGAAACACCATATATTTT.